This T cell receptor beta chain was documented in a study of cytomegalovirus exposure and HLA in healthy donors. Findings and limits, study-wide: Being productive about 87% or about 30% of the time was typical of most TCR beta V segments in an earlier analysis. In vitro assays verified that a few CMV-associated chains recognized CMV antigens specifically. Some V segments, including TRBV6-2 and TRBV6-3, were excluded as indistinguishable. Further analysis was carried out later, and it showed several of the most significant clusters appearing linked to common viral pathogens.

The PCR had 60 Vbeta and 13 Jbeta primers. The protocol was immunoSEQ multiplex PCR, while the TCRdb copy is restricted to in-frame clones and leaves out a portion. This sample has 75,000 to 90,000 clones, with 65% to 75% found just once. This clone was observed a single time. The antigen remains undetermined. The germline CDR1 and CDR2 sequences are SGHNT and YYREEE (reference sequence). V lost 4 bases to trimming and J lost 4 bases, with 14 bases between them. The CDR3 consists of 15 residues. The receptor was derived from a man in his sixties in good health and CMV-seronegative. The specimen was PBMCs. The V call is TRBV5-4, the J call TRBJ1-4, with D tentatively TRBD1 (6 bases). The CDR3: CASSLTGSNNEKLFF. CDR3 nucleotide sequence: TGTGCCAGCAGCCTCACAGGGAGTAATAATGAAAAACTGTTTTTT.